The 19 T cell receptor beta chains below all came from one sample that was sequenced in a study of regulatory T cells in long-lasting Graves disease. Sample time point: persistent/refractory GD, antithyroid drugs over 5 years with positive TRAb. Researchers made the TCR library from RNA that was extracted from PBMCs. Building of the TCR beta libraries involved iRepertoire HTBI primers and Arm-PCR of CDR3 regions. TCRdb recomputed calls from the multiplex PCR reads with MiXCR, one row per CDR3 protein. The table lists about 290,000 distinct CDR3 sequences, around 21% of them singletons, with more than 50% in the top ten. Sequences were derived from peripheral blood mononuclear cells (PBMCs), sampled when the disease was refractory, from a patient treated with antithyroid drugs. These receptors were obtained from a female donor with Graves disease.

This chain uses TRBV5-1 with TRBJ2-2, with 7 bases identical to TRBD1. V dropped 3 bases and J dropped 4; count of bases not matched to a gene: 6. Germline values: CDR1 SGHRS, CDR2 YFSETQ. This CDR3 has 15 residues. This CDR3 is CASSSGQASTGELFF. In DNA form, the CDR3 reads TGCGCCAGCAGCTCAGGACAGGCGAGCACCGGGGAGCTGTTTTTT.

The CDR3 DNA is TGTGCCAGCAGTTTCGGTTACCTCACAGATACGCAGTATTTT. It encodes CASSFGYLTDTQYF. The chain links TRBV28 to TRBJ2-3; unclear D gene. The CDR3 runs 14 residues. V was cut by 3 bases and J by 2 bases, with 9 bases left in between. Germline CDR1 MDHEN, CDR2 SYDVKM.

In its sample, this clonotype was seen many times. For the CDR3, the DNA is TGTGCCAGCAGCTCCGGACAGGGTCGAGAGACCCAGTACTTC. Its protein product is CASSSGQGRETQYF. The gene calls are TRBV7-2 and TRBJ2-5; 8 nucleotides line up with TRBD1. With 4 bases clipped from V and 4 bases from J, the junction kept 5 bases outside the gene matches. The CDR3 runs 14 residues. CDR1 is SGHTA, CDR2 FQGNSA, per germline. Variable domain in full (rest from reference TRBV7-2 and TRBJ2-5): GAGVSQSPSNKVTEKGKDVELRCDPISGHTALYWYRQSLGQGLEFLIYFQGNSAPDKSGLPSDRFSAERTGGSVSTLTIQRTQQEDSAVYLCASSSGQGRETQYFGPGTRLLVL.

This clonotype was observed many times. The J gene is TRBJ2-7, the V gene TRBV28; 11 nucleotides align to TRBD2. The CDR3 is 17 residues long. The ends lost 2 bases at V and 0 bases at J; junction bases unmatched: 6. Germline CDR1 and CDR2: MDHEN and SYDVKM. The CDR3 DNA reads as TGTGCCAGCAGTTTACCGGCCGGGACTAGCGGCTCCTACGAGCAGTACTTC. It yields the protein CASSLPAGTSGSYEQYF.

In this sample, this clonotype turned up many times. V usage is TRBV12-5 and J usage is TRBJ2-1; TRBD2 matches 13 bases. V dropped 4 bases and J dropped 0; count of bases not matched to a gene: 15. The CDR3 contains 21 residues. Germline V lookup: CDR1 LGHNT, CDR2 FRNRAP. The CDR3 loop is CASGSSTGLAGDMSSYNEQFF. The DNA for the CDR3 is TGTGCTAGTGGTTCATCCACAGGACTAGCGGGAGATATGAGCTCCTACAATGAGCAGTTCTTC.

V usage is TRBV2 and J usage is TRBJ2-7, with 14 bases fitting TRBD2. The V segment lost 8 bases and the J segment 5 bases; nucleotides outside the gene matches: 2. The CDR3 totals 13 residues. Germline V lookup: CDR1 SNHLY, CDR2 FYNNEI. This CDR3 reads CASQGLAGDEQYF. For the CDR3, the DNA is TGTGCCAGCCAGGGACTAGCGGGAGACGAGCAGTACTTC.

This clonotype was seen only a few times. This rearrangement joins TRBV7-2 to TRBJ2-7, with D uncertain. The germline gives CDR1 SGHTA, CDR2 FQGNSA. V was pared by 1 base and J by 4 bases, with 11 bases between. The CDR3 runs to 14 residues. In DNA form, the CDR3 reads TGTGCCAGCAGCTTAGGTCAGAGCGAATACGAGCAGTACTTC. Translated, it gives CASSLGQSEYEQYF.

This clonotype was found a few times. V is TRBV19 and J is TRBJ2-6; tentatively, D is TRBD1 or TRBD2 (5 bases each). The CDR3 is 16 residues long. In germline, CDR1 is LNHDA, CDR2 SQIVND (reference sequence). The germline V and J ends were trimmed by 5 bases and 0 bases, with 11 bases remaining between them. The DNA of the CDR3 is TGTGCCAGTAGTCGGGACCGCATCTCTGGGGCCAACGTCCTGACTTTC. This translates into CASSRDRISGANVLTF.

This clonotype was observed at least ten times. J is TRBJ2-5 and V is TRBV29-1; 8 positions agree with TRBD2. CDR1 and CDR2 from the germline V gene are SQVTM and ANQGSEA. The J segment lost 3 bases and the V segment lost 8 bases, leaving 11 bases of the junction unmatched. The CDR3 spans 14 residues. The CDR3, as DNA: TGCAGCCTTGCGGTAGCGGGGATAGAAGAGACCCAGTACTTC. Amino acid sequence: CSLAVAGIEETQYF.

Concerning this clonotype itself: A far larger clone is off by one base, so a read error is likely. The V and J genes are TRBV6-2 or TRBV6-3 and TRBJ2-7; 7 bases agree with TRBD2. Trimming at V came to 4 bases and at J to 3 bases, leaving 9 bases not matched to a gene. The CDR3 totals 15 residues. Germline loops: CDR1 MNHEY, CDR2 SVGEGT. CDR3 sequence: CASSFGPAGYYEQYF. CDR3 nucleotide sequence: TGTGCCAGCAGTTTCGGACCAGCGGGGTACTACGAGCAGTACTTC.

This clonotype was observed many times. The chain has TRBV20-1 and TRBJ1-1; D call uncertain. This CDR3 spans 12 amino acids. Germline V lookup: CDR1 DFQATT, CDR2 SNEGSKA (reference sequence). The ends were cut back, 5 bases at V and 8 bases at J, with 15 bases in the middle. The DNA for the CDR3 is TGCAGTGCTGCCCAATATAGACCCGAAGCTTTCTTT. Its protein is CSAAQYRPEAFF.

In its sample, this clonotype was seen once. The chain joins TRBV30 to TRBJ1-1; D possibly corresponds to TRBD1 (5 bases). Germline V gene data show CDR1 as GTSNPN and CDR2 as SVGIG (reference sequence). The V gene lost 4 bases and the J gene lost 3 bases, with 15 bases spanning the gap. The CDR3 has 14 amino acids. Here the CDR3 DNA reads TGTGCCTGGATTTCCCAGGGTAGTGACACTGAAGCTTTCTTT. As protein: CAWISQGSDTEAFF.

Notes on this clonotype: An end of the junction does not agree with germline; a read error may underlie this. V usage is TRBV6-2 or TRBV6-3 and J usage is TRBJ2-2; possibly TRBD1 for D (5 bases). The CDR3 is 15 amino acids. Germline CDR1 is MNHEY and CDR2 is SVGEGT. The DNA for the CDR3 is TGTGCCGGCAGCTCGGACACCGAAAGGACCGGGGAGCTGTTTTTT. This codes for CAGSSDTERTGELFF.

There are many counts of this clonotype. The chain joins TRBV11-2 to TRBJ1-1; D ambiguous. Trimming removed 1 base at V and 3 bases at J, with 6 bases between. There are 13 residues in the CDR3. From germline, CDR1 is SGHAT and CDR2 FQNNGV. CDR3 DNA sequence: TGTGCCAGCAGCTTAGTGGGCTACACTGAAGCTTTCTTT. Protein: CASSLVGYTEAFF. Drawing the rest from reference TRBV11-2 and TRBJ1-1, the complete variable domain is EAGVAQSPRYKIIEKRQSVAFWCNPISGHATLYWYQQILGQGPKLLIQFQNNGVVDDSQLPKDRFSAERLKGVDSTLKIQPAKLEDSAVYLCASSLVGYTEAFFGQGTRLTVV.

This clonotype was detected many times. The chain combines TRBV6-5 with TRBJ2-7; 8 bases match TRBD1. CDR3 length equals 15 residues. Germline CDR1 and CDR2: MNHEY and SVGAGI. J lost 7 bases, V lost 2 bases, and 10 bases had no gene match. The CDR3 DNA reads TGTGCCAGCAGTTACGCAGGGGGCGTACTCTTGGAGCAGTACTTC. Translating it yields CASSYAGGVLLEQYF.

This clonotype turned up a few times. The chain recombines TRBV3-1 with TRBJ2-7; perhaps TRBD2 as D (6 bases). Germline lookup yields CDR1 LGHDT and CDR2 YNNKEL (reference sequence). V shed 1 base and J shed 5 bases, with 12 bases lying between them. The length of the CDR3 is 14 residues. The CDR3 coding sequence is TGTGCCAGCAGCCAAGTGGGAAAGCGGGACGAGCAGTACTTC. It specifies CASSQVGKRDEQYF.

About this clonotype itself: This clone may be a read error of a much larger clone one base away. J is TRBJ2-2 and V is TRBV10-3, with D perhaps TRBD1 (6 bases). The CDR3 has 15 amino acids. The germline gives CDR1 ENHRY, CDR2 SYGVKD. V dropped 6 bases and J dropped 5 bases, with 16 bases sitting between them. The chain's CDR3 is CAIRDGTGWTGELFF. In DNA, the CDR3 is TGTGCCATCAGGGACGGAACAGGGTGGACCGGGGAGCTGTTTTTT.

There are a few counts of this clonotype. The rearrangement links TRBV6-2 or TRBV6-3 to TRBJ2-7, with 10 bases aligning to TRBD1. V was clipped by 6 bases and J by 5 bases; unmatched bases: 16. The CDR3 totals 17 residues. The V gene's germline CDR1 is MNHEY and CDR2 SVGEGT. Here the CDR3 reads CASSRPSRDRGSNEQYF. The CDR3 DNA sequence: TGTGCCAGCAGCCGACCGTCCCGGGACAGGGGTAGCAACGAGCAGTACTTC.

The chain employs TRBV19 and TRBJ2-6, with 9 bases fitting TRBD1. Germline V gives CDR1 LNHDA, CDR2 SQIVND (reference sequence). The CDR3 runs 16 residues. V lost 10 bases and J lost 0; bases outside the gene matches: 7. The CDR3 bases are TGTGCCACGGCAAGGACAGGGGCCTCTGGGGCCAACGTCCTGACTTTC. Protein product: CATARTGASGANVLTF.